Sample share makes the clone carrying this T cell receptor (beta chain) medium-sized. Antigen specificity is unknown. Trimming took off 8 bases at V and 5 bases at J, with 9 bases between the two ends. This CDR3 spans 11 amino acids. Naive CD4+ cells had CD25+ Tregs removed. Adaptor-ligated barcode primers were used to amplify TRBV12-4/TRBJ1-2 clonotypes. TCRdb independently ran MiXCR on the multiplex PCR reads; one entry per CDR3 protein. The sample has around 620 distinct CDR3 sequences, roughly 3.1% seen once; the top ten hold about a third. Study conclusions and caveats: Naive CD4+ cells shared about an eighth of tumor Treg sequences. Tumor Treg TCRs overlapped most with tumor naive CD4+ cells. Tumor memory CD4+ T cell TCR gene usage was found to cluster with blood and lymph node memory CD4+ cells and with lymph node naive CD4+ cells.

The rearrangement uses TRBV12-3 or TRBV12-4 and TRBJ1-2, with no clear D. Sequenced input: naive CD4+ T cells sorted from blood. As to subset: naive CD4+ T cells, CD4+CD45RA+CD25-. The TCR was taken from a female donor with breast cancer. In DNA, the CDR3 is TGTGCCAGCCCCACAGTATATGGCTACACCTTC. This translates into CASPTVYGYTF.